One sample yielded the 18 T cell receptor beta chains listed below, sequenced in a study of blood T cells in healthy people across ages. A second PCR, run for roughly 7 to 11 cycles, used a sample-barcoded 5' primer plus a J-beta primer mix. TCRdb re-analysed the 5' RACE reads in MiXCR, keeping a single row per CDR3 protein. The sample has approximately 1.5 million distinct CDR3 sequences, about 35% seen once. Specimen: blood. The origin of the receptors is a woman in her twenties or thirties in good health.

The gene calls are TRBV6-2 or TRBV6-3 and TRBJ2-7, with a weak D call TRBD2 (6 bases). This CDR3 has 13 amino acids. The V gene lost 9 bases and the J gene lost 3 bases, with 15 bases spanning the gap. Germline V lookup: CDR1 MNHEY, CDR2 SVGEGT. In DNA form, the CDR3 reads TGTGCCAGTGGGGGACTTTCAGTCTACGAGCAGTACTTC. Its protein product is CASGGLSVYEQYF.

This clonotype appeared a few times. CDR3 amino acids: CASSPLDLNEQFF. DNA for the CDR3: TGTGCCAGCAGCCCTCTGGACCTGAATGAGCAGTTCTTC. This chain uses TRBV9 with TRBJ2-1, with D unclear. The CDR3 consists of 13 residues. Trimming left V 4 bases short and J 7 bases short, with 12 bases between. Germline CDR1 is SGDLS and CDR2 is YYNGEE.

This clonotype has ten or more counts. Here the CDR3 reads CATSRDTDTQYF. The CDR3 DNA follows: TGTGCCACCAGCAGAGATACAGATACGCAGTATTTT. The chain is built from TRBV15 and TRBJ2-3; D unclear. Germline loops: CDR1 LNHNV, CDR2 YYDKDF (reference sequence). The CDR3 runs 12 residues. The V and J ends lost 0 bases and 3 bases respectively, with 1 base between them. Full variable domain (rest looked up from reference TRBV15 and TRBJ2-3): DAMVIQNPRYQVTQFGKPVTLSCSQTLNHNVMYWYQQKSSQAPKLLFHYYDKDFNNEADTPDNFQSRRPNTSFCFLDIRSPGLGDTAMYLCATSRDTDTQYFGPGTRLTVL.

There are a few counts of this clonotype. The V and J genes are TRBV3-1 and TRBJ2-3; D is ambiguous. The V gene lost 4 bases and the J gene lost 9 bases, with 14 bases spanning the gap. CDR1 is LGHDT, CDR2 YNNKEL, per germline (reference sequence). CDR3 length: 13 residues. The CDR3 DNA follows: TGTGCCAGCAGCCCTTTCGACGCCAAAACGCAGTATTTT. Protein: CASSPFDAKTQYF.

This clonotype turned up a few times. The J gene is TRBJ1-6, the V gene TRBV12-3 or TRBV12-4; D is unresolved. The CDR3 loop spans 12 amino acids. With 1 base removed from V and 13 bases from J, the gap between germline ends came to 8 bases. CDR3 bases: TGTGCCAGCAGTTTAGTCCCCCTGCCCCTCCACTTT. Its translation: CASSLVPLPLHF.

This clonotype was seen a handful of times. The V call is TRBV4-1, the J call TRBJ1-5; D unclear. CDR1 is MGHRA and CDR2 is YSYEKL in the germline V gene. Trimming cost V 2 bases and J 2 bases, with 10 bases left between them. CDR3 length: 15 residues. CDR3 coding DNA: TGCGCCAGCAGCCAACCAAACATCGGCAATCAGCCCCAGCATTTT. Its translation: CASSQPNIGNQPQHF.

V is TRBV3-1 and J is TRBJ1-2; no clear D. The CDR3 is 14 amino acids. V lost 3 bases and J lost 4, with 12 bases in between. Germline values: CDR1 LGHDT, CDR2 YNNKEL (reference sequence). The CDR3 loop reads CASSHKVGPYGYTF. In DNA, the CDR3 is TGTGCCAGCAGCCACAAGGTAGGGCCCTATGGCTACACCTTC.

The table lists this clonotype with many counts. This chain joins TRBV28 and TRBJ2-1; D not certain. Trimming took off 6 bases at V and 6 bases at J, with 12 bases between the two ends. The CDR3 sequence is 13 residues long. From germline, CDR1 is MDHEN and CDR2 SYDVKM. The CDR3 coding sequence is TGTGCCAGCAGCCACGGACCGTCCAATGAGCAGTTCTTC. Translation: CASSHGPSNEQFF.

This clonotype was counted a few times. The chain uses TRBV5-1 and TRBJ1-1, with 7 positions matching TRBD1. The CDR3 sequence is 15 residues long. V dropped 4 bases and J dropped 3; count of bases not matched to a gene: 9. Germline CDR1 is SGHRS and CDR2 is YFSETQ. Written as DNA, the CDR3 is TGCGCCAGCAGCCCCCAGGGGGGCGTGGACACTGAAGCTTTCTTT. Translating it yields CASSPQGGVDTEAFF.

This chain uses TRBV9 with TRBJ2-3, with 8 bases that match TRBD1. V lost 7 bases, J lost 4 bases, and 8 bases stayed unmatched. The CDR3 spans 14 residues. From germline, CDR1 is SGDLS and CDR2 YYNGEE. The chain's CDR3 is CASHGGQDPDTQYF. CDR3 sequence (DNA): TGTGCCAGCCACGGGGGACAGGACCCAGATACGCAGTATTTT. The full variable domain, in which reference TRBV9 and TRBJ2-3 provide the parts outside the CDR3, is DSGVTQTPKHLITATGQRVTLRCSPRSGDLSVYWYQQSLDQGLQFLIQYYNGEERAKGNILERFSAQQFPDLHSELNLSSLELGDSALYFCASHGGQDPDTQYFGPGTRLTVL.

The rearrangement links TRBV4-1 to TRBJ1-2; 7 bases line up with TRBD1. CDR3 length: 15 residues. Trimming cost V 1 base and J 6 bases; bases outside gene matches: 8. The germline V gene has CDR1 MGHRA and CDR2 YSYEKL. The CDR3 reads CASSQAGGPIHGYTF. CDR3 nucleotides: TGCGCCAGCAGCCAAGCAGGGGGTCCCATCCATGGCTACACCTTC.

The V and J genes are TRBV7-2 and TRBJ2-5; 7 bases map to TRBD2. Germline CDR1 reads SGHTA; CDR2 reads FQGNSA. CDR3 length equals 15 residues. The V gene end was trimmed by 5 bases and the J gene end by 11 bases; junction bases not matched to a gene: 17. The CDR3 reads CASSQKRGGGAEQYF. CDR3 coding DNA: TGTGCCAGCAGCCAAAAGCGGGGCGGGGGAGCGGAGCAGTACTTC.

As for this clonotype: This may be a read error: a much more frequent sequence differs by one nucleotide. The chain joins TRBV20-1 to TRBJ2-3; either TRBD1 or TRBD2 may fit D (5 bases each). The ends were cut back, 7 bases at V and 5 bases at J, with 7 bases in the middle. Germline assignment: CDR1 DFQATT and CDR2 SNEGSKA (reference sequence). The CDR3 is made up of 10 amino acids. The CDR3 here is CSGGRDTQYF. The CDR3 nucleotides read TGCAGTGGGGGGAGAGATACGCAGTATTTT.

In nucleotides, the CDR3 is TGTGCCAGCAGCCAAACTAGCGATTGGGACAATGAGCAGTTCTTC. Residues: CASSQTSDWDNEQFF. V and J are TRBV11-2 and TRBJ2-1; TRBD2 aligns across 7 bases. Germline trimming cut 5 bases from V and 5 bases from J; bases unmatched to any gene: 9. Per the germline V gene, CDR1 is SGHAT and CDR2 is FQNNGV. This CDR3 has 15 amino acids. The variable domain in full, completed from reference TRBV11-2 and TRBJ2-1, reads EAGVAQSPRYKIIEKRQSVAFWCNPISGHATLYWYQQILGQGPKLLIQFQNNGVVDDSQLPKDRFSAERLKGVDSTLKIQPAKLEDSAVYLCASSQTSDWDNEQFFGPGTRLTVL.

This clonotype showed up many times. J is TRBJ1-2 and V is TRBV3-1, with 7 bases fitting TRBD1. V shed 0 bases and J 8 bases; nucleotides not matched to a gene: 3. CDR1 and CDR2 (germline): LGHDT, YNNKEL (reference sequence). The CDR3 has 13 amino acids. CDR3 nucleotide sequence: TGTGCCAGCAGCCAAGACTACAGGGGAGGCTACACCTTC. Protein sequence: CASSQDYRGGYTF. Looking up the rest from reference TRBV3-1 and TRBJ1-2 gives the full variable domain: DTAVSQTPKYLVTQMGNDKSIKCEQNLGHDTMYWYKQDSKKFLKIMFSYNNKELIINETVPNRFSPKSPDKAHLNLHINSLELGDSAVYFCASSQDYRGGYTFGSGTRLTVV.

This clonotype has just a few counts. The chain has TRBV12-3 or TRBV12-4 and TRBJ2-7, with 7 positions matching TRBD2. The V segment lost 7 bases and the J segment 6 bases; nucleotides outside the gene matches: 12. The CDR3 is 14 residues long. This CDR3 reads CASNWGGVVVEQYF. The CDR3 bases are TGTGCCAGCAACTGGGGGGGGGTGGTAGTCGAGCAGTACTTC.

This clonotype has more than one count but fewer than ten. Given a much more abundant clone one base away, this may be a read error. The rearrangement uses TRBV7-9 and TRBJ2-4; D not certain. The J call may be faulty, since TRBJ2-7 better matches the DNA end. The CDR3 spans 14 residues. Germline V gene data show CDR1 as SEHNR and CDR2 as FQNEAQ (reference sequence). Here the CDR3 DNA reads TGTGCCAGCACCACGAGCAGGATGGCCTACGAGCAGTACTTC. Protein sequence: CASTTSRMAYEQYF.

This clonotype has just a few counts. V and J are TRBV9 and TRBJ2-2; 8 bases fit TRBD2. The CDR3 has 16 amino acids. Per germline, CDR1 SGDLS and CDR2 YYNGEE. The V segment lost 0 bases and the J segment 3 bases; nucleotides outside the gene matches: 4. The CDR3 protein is CASSVAQREYTGELFF. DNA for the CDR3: TGTGCCAGCAGCGTAGCCCAGCGGGAGTACACCGGGGAGCTGTTTTTT.